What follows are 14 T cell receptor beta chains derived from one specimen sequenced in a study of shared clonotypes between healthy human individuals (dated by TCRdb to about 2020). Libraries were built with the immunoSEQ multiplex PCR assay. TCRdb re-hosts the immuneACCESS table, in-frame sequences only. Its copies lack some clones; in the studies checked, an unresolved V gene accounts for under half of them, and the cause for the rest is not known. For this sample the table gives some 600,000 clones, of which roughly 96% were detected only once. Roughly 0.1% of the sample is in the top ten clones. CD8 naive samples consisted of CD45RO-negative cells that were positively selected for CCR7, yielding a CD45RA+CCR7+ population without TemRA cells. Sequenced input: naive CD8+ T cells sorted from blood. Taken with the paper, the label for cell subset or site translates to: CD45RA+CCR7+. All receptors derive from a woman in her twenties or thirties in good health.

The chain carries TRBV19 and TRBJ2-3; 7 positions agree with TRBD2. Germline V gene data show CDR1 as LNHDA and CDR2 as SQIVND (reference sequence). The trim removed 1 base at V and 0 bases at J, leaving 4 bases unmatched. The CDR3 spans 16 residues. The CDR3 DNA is TGTGCCAGTAGTATAGCGGCGGGAGAAAGCACAGATACGCAGTATTTT. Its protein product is CASSIAAGESTDTQYF.

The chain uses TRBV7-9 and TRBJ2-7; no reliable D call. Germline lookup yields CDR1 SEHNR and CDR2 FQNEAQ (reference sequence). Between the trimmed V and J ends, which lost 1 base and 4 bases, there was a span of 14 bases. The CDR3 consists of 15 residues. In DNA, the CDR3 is TGTGCCAGCAGCTTAGGTGGTTCTTCGAGATACGAGCAGTACTTC. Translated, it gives CASSLGGSSRYEQYF.

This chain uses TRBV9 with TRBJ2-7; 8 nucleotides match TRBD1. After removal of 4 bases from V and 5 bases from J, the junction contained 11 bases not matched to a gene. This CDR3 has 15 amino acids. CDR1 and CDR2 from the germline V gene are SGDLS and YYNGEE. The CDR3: CASSKPDRGADEQYF. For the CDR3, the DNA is TGTGCCAGCAGCAAACCTGACAGGGGAGCGGACGAGCAGTACTTC.

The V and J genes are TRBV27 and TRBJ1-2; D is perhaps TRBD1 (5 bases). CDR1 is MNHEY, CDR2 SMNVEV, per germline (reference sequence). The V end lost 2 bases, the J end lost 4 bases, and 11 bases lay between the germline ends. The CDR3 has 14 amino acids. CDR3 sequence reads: CASSLVGGAYGYTF. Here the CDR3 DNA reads TGTGCCAGCAGTTTAGTCGGAGGGGCCTATGGCTACACCTTC.

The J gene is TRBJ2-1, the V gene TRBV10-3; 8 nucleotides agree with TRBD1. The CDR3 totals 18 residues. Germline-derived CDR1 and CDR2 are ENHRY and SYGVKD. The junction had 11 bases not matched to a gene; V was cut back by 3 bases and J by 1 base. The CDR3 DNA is TGTGCCATCAGTGACCCCTATCAGGGGGCAAGGTCCTACAATGAGCAGTTCTTC. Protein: CAISDPYQGARSYNEQFF.

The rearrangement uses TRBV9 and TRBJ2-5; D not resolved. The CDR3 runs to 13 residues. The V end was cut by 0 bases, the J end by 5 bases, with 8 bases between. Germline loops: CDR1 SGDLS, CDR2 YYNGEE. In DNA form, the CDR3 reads TGTGCCAGCAGCGTAGTATCGGGTGAGACCCAGTACTTC. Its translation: CASSVVSGETQYF.

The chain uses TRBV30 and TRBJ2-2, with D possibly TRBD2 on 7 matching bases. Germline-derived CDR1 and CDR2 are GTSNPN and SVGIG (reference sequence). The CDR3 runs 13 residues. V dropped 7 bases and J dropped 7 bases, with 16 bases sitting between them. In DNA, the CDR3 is TGTGCCTCTAGGGGGAGGGCCTTCGGGGAGCTGTTTTTT. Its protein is CASRGRAFGELFF.

Here the CDR3 reads CASSPSGSPTDTQYF. The CDR3 DNA reads TGTGCCAGCAGCCCCAGCGGGAGCCCCACAGATACGCAGTATTTT. The gene calls are TRBV9 and TRBJ2-3, with 8 positions matching TRBD2. Germline loops: CDR1 SGDLS, CDR2 YYNGEE. V was clipped by 4 bases and J by 2 bases; unmatched bases: 6. The CDR3 is 15 residues long.

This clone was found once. CDR3 sequence (DNA): TGTGCCAGCAGTTTCTCAGGTCGGACAGATACGCAGTATTTT. Residues: CASSFSGRTDTQYF. The chain uses TRBV28 and TRBJ2-3; D is uncertain. The germline gives CDR1 MDHEN, CDR2 SYDVKM. The CDR3 sequence is 14 residues long. Trimming cost V 3 bases and J 3 bases, with 10 bases left between them.

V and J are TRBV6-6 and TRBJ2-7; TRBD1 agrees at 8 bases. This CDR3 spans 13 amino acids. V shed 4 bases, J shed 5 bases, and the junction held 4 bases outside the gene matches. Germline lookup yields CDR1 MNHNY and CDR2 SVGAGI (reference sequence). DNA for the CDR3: TGTGCCAGCAGTTCGGACAGGGTCAACGAGCAGTACTTC. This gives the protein CASSSDRVNEQYF.

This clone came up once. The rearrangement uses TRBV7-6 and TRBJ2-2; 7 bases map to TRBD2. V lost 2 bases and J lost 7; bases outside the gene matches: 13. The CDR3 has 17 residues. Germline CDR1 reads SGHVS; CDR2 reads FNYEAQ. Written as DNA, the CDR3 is TGTGCCAGCAGCTTAAAGAAGTCCCAGCGGGAAATCGGGGAGCTGTTTTTT. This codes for CASSLKKSQREIGELFF. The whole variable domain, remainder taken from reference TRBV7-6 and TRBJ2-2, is GAGVSQSPRYKVTKRGQDVALRCDPISGHVSLYWYRQALGQGPEFLTYFNYEAQQDKSGLPNDRFSAERPEGSISTLTIQRTEQRDSAMYRCASSLKKSQREIGELFFGEGSRLTVL.

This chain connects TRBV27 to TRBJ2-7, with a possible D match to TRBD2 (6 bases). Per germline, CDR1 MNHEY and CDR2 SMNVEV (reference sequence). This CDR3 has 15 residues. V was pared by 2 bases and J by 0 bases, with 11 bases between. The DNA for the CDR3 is TGTGCCAGCAGTTTAGGGACTGCCCTCTCCTACGAGCAGTACTTC. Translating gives CASSLGTALSYEQYF.

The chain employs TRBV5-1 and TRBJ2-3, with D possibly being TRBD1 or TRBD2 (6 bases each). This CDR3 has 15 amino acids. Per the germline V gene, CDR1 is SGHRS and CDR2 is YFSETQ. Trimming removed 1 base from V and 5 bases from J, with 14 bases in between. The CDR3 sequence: CASSLTGTQGDTQYF. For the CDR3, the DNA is TGCGCCAGCAGCTTGACAGGGACTCAGGGAGATACGCAGTATTTT.

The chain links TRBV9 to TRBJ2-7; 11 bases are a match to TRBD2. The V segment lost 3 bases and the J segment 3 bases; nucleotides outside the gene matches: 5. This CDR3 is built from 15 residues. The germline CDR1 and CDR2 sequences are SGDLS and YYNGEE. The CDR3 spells CASSAAGTSGYEQYF. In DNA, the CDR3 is TGTGCCAGCAGCGCCGCCGGGACTAGCGGCTACGAGCAGTACTTC.